Following are 19 T cell receptor beta chains from one sample sequenced in a study of blood T cell repertoires in COVID-19. Measured with immunoSEQ multiplex PCR; TCRdb has only the in-frame clones, and not every one. The sample shows about 190,000 clones, around 80% of them seen only once. Material: peripheral blood. Receptors were obtained from a man between 25 and 39 years old with active or convalescent COVID-19.

CDR3 DNA sequence: TGTGCCACCACCCCGGGACAGCAAACGAACACCGGGGAGCTGTTTTTT. This gives the protein CATTPGQQTNTGELFF. The chain has TRBV24-1 and TRBJ2-2; 7 bases match TRBD1. CDR1 is KGHDR, CDR2 SFDVKD, per germline. The CDR3 loop spans 16 amino acids. V shed 8 bases, J shed 0 bases, and the junction held 8 bases outside the gene matches.

This chain joins TRBV5-4 and TRBJ2-3; TRBD1 aligns across 9 bases. The CDR3 contains 14 residues. Germline assignment: CDR1 SGHNT and CDR2 YYREEE (reference sequence). V trimming: 4 bases; J trimming: 1 base; junction bases outside the gene matches: 1. The CDR3 DNA reads as TGTGCCAGCAGCAGGACAGGGGGCACAGATACGCAGTATTTT. This sequence encodes CASSRTGGTDTQYF.

The chain joins TRBV27 to TRBJ2-1; 7 bases fit TRBD2. After removal of 6 bases from V and 9 bases from J, the junction contained 2 bases not matched to a gene. Germline CDR1 MNHEY, CDR2 SMNVEV (reference sequence). This CDR3 has 11 residues. Written as DNA, the CDR3 is TGTGCCAGCAGAATAGCGGGTGAGCAGTTCTTC. Its translation: CASRIAGEQFF.

The rearrangement joins TRBV14 to TRBJ1-1; D ambiguous. Germline V CDR1 and CDR2: SGHDN, FVKESK. The CDR3 is 12 residues long. Trimming pared 1 base from V and 10 bases from J, leaving 10 bases between. The CDR3 bases are TGTGCCAGCAGCCAAGCCGGTGAGGTAGCTTTCTTT. It yields the protein CASSQAGEVAFF.

CDR3 nucleotide sequence: TGCGCCAGCAGCTTGGCGGCGGATCTAGGAAACACCATATATTTT. Amino acids: CASSLAADLGNTIYF. The chain recombines TRBV5-1 with TRBJ1-3, with unresolved D. There are 15 residues in the CDR3. V was clipped by 0 bases and J by 4 bases, with 11 bases between them. Looked up from germline, CDR1 is SGHRS and CDR2 is YFSETQ.

The chain is built from TRBV15 and TRBJ1-6; maybe TRBD1 (5 bases). Germline V gene sequence: CDR1 LNHNV, CDR2 YYDKDF (reference sequence). The CDR3 is made up of 16 amino acids. Between the trimmed V and J ends, which lost 0 bases and 6 bases, there was a span of 12 bases. DNA of the CDR3: TGTGCCACCAGCAGAGATCCGGCAGGGTTTAATTCACCCCTCCACTTT. This codes for CATSRDPAGFNSPLHF.

This clone was counted between two and nine times. V gene TRBV5-1 combines with J gene TRBJ1-1, with D tentatively TRBD1 (6 bases). Trimming left V 4 bases short and J 5 bases short, with 18 bases between. The CDR3 runs to 15 residues. Germline V gene lookup returns CDR1 SGHRS and CDR2 YFSETQ. CDR3 amino acids: CASSEQVGAGTEAFF. CDR3 nucleotides: TGCGCCAGCAGCGAACAGGTGGGGGCCGGGACTGAAGCTTTCTTT.

The rearrangement uses TRBV6-5 and TRBJ1-1; 10 nucleotides align to TRBD1. V lost 7 bases and J lost 3; bases outside the gene matches: 2. The CDR3 has 13 residues. Germline V CDR1 and CDR2: MNHEY, SVGAGI. This CDR3 is CASTGQGHTEAFF. CDR3 in DNA: TGTGCCAGCACGGGACAGGGGCACACTGAAGCTTTCTTT.

V usage is TRBV11-2 and J usage is TRBJ2-1; unclear D gene. V gave up 5 bases and J gave up 10 bases, with 15 bases separating them. This CDR3 spans 13 amino acids. The germline V gene encodes CDR1 SGHAT and CDR2 FQNNGV. CDR3 bases: TGTGCCAGCAGCCCCCCCGGAGTTTGGGAGCAGTTCTTC. It encodes CASSPPGVWEQFF.

J is TRBJ1-1 and V is TRBV6-4; D gene uncertain. Germline V gene lookup returns CDR1 MRHNA and CDR2 SNTAGT. The CDR3 runs 13 residues. Trimming shortened V by 5 bases and J by 0 bases, and 7 bases separated the two germline ends. CDR3 bases: TGTGCCAGCAGTTCCCAGTTGAACACTGAAGCTTTCTTT. Residues: CASSSQLNTEAFF.

The V and J genes are TRBV7-6 and TRBJ2-3; unclear D gene. The CDR3 contains 15 residues. Trimming removed 2 bases at V and 2 bases at J, with 11 bases between. The germline V gene has CDR1 SGHVS and CDR2 FNYEAQ. The CDR3 nucleotides are TGTGCCAGCAGCTTATTCAGGCATCCCACAGATACGCAGTATTTT. Residues: CASSLFRHPTDTQYF.

The chain links TRBV7-8 to TRBJ1-1; tentatively, D is TRBD1 (5 bases). Trimming cost V 1 base and J 4 bases, with 13 bases left between them. This CDR3 spans 15 amino acids. Germline V gene data show CDR1 as SGHVS and CDR2 as FQNEAQ. The CDR3 DNA sequence: TGTGCCAGCAGCTTAGGGGGGGTTCGGAGCACTGAAGCTTTCTTT. Its translation is CASSLGGVRSTEAFF.

Here the CDR3 DNA reads TGTGCCAGCAGTTCCGGGACAGGGGGCAGGGATACGCAGTATTTT. Translating gives CASSSGTGGRDTQYF. This sequence joins TRBV28 and TRBJ2-3; TRBD1 aligns across 12 bases. The CDR3 extends over 15 amino acids. The V segment lost 4 bases and the J segment 6 bases; nucleotides outside the gene matches: 5. Germline CDR1 reads MDHEN; CDR2 reads SYDVKM.

This sequence joins TRBV10-1 and TRBJ2-3; D might be TRBD2 (5 bases). Trimming pared 0 bases from V and 0 bases from J, leaving 10 bases between. This CDR3 has 16 residues. Germline CDR1 WNHNN, CDR2 SYGVQD (reference sequence). In DNA, the CDR3 is TGCGCCAGCAGTGAGTCGGGAGCCACTAGCACAGATACGCAGTATTTT. Protein sequence: CASSESGATSTDTQYF.

As concerns this clone: One end of the junction is discordant with germline, which a read error may explain. The CDR3 loop is CASRIGTGGRIGYTF. In DNA, the CDR3 is TGTGCCAGTAGGATAGGGACAGGGGGACGCATCGGCTACACCTTC. This sequence joins TRBV19 and TRBJ1-2; 11 bases map to TRBD1. Germline V gene lookup returns CDR1 LNHDA and CDR2 SQIVND (reference sequence). The CDR3 runs 15 residues.

DNA for the CDR3: TGTGCCAGTATCCCAAGCGGGGGGGCCTACAATGAGCAGTTCTTC. Translation gives CASIPSGGAYNEQFF. The chain carries TRBV19 and TRBJ2-1, with TRBD2 identical over 10 bases. Germline V gene sequence: CDR1 LNHDA, CDR2 SQIVND (reference sequence). This CDR3 contains 15 residues. The J segment lost 2 bases and the V segment lost 7 bases, leaving 5 bases of the junction unmatched. The variable domain in full, with the rest retrieved from reference TRBV19 and TRBJ2-1, is DGGITQSPKYLFRKEGQNVTLSCEQNLNHDAMYWYRQDPGQGLRLIYYSQIVNDFQKGDIAEGYSVSREKKESFPLTVTSAQKNPTAFYLCASIPSGGAYNEQFFGPGTRLTVL.

V usage is TRBV6-4 and J usage is TRBJ2-2; weak D call: TRBD1 (6 bases). CDR1 and CDR2 (germline): MRHNA, SNTAGT. The CDR3 runs to 15 residues. Trimming pared 0 bases from V and 8 bases from J, leaving 13 bases between. CDR3 DNA: TGTGCCAGCAGTGACTCGATGGGGGCGGCAGGGGAGCTGTTTTTT. Translation gives CASSDSMGAAGELFF.

The chain carries TRBV19 and TRBJ1-3; 7 nucleotides agree with TRBD1. This CDR3 is 15 amino acids long. Germline CDR1 LNHDA, CDR2 SQIVND (reference sequence). Trimming cost V 6 bases and J 1 base; bases outside gene matches: 6. The CDR3 coding sequence is TGTGCCAGTAGATCCGGGACAGCATCTGGAAACACCATATATTTT. Its protein product is CASRSGTASGNTIYF.

Comments on this clone: The identical CDR3 is also encoded by other nucleotide sequences in the sample. V usage is TRBV6-5 and J usage is TRBJ1-2; TRBD1 matches at 7 bases. Germline loops: CDR1 MNHEY, CDR2 SVGAGI. J was trimmed by 2 bases and V by 2 bases; bases with no gene match: 2. The CDR3 has 14 residues. CDR3 region: CASSYGQDNYGYTF. CDR3 coding DNA: TGTGCCAGCAGTTACGGACAGGACAACTATGGCTACACCTTC.